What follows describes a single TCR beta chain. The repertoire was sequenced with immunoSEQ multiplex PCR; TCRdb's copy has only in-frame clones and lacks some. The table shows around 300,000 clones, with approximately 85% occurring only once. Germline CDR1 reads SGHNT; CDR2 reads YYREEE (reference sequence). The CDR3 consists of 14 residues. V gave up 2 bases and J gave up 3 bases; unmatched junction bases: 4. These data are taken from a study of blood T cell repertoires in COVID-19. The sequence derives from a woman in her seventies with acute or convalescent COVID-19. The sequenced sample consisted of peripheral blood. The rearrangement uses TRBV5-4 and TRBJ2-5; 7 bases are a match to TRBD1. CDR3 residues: CASSLTGTEETQYF. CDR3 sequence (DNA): TGTGCCAGCAGCTTAACCGGGACAGAAGAGACCCAGTACTTC.